This T cell receptor beta chain was recovered during a study of Ad26.COV2.S vaccination and SARS-CoV-2 variants. Study-wide results and limits: Measurements of TCR breadth and depth may have given underestimates of the total T cell responses. Spike-specific responses of CD8+ and CD4+ T cells were reported to display substantial breadth after vaccination.

Treatment here: 19 received Ad26.COV2.S at low or high dose, single or two shots; 5 received placebo; per-sample allocation not given. On day 63 after the first injection, vaccine and placebo recipients gave samples. Comments on this clone: Antigen unknown.

The CDR3 spans 14 residues. Germline V lookup: CDR1 SQVTM, CDR2 ANQGSEA. The J segment lost 3 bases and the V segment lost 5 bases, leaving 7 bases of the junction unmatched. Sequencing was performed with immunoSEQ multiplex PCR; in TCRdb, only in-frame clones are kept and a portion is missing. The sample has 450,000 to 550,000 clones; nearly 90% are singletons. The TCR sequence derives from a person aged 18-65 years who received the Ad26.COV2.S COVID-19 vaccine or a placebo. V is TRBV29-1 and J is TRBJ1-2; 9 bases fit TRBD1. The sample consisted of peripheral blood, taken in a trial of Ad26.COV2.S vaccine versus placebo. The CDR3 protein is CSVPTGGWYYGYTF. CDR3 nucleotides: TGCAGCGTTCCCACAGGGGGCTGGTACTATGGCTACACCTTC.